This T cell receptor beta chain was profiled in a study of cytomegalovirus exposure and HLA in healthy donors. Overall study context: Later, an analysis reported that the 95 to 150 validation repertoires had used the same platform as the approximately 660 first-cohort repertoires.

Assay: immunoSEQ multiplex PCR; the TCRdb copy retains only in-frame clones and omits some. The table has 250,000 to 300,000 clones, around 87% seen once. Study-wide findings and caveats: Some TCR beta chains (more than 150 of them) were listed as cytomegalovirus-associated. Reportedly, diagnosis of cytomegalovirus status by the classifier showed high specificity and sensitivity.

Note on this clone: Its antigen remains unknown.

This clonotype originated in a woman aged 18-29 years in good health and CMV-seronegative. The sample was PBMCs.

CDR3 nucleotides: TGTGCCAGCAGCTTCCGCCTGGAGACTTTATACATTCAGTACTTC. Encoded protein: CASSFRLETLYIQYF. The genes are TRBV6-1 and TRBJ2-4; D is unresolved. The CDR3 extends over 15 amino acids. Looked up from germline, CDR1 is MNHNS and CDR2 is SASEGT. V lost 6 bases, J lost 8 bases, and 20 bases lay in between.